These T cell receptor beta chains were read from a single sample in a study of T cell responses to AZD1222 COVID-19 vaccine. Libraries were prepared by immunoSEQ multiplex PCR; TCRdb keeps only in-frame clonotypes and omits some of them. The sample carries 55,000 to 90,000 clones, 80% to 85% recorded once. The source was peripheral blood, collected on day 0 of AZD1222 vaccination. These receptors were taken from an adult in good health. Both conserved end residues are part of each CDR3. D genes are given only for firm matches.

D gene,CDR3 length,V gene,J gene,CDR3 DNA,CDR3 protein
TRBD1,14,TRBV28,TRBJ2-5,TGTGCCAGCAGCTCCGGACAGGGGAGAGAGACCCAGTACTTC,CASSSGQGRETQYF
.,12,TRBV29-1,TRBJ1-1,TGCAGCGTAACCGACAGTTTCTATGCGGCTTTCTTT,CSVTDSFYAAFF
.,19,TRBV6-7,TRBJ1-5,TGTGCCAGCAGTTACCCACGGGGGCAGGAGAAGACTAGCAATCAGCCCCAGCATTTT,CASSYPRGQEKTSNQPQHF
.,11,TRBV4-1,TRBJ2-7,TGCGCCAGCAGCCCCGGGCACGAGCAGTACTTC,CASSPGHEQYF
TRBD1,14,TRBV5-8,TRBJ2-7,TGTGCCAGCAGCTCCGGGACAGGGTTCCAAGAGCAGTACTTC,CASSSGTGFQEQYF
.,11,TRBV29-1,TRBJ1-1,TGCAGCGTGAGGAGCAGGGTTGGAGCTTTCTTT,CSVRSRVGAFF
.,13,TRBV5-1,TRBJ2-5,TGCGCCAGCAGCTTCCCGGGGTTGGAGACCCAGTACTTC,CASSFPGLETQYF
TRBD2,16,TRBV20-1,TRBJ2-5,TGCAGTGCTAGTGGCGGCGCGGGGGGACTACAAGAGACCCAGTACTTC,CSASGGAGGLQETQYF
TRBD1,15,TRBV7-9,TRBJ1-1,TGTGCCAGCAGCTTGGGACAGGGGGAAGGTAATGAAGCTTTCTTT,CASSLGQGEGNEAFF
TRBD2,16,TRBV4-2,TRBJ2-1,TGTGCCAGCAGCCAAGGGTATAGCGGGGGGGCCGCTGAGCAGTTCTTC,CASSQGYSGGAAEQFF
.,14,TRBV9,TRBJ1-1,TGTGCCAGCAGCCCCAGGGCATCGAACACTGAAGCTTTCTTT,CASSPRASNTEAFF